Listed here is a single T cell receptor beta chain. In germline, CDR1 is MGHRA, CDR2 YSYEKL. This CDR3 region has 14 residues. Trimming removed 5 bases at V and 6 bases at J, with 13 bases between. The record originates from a study of blood T cell repertoires in COVID-19. The protocol was immunoSEQ multiplex PCR, while the TCRdb copy is restricted to in-frame clones and leaves out a portion. The table has 140,000 or so clones, 87% seen once; the top ten hold over 0.75%. Sequencing was done on a sample of peripheral blood. This chain joins TRBV4-1 and TRBJ2-2; D might be TRBD1 (6 bases). The source is a woman aged 45 to 65 with acute or convalescent COVID-19. CDR3 sequence reads: CASSATGGSGELFF. In DNA, the CDR3 is TGCGCCAGCAGCGCGACAGGCGGCTCCGGGGAGCTGTTTTTT.